This T cell receptor beta chain was captured in a study of early T cells in non-severe SARS-CoV-2 infection. Study summary: Whole-blood bulk RNA, unsorted, was sequenced, and chains were unpaired.

Germline loops: CDR1 MNHEY, CDR2 SMNVEV (reference sequence). The V end was cut by 0 bases, the J end by 3 bases, with 7 bases between. The CDR3 covers 14 residues. MiXCR, run by TCRdb on the 5' RACE reads, gives a single entry per CDR3 protein. The sample lists roughly 66,000 distinct CDR3 sequences, less than 9.5% seen once, with around 3.5% in the top ten. This clonotype came up many times. The clonotype comes from an adult who was a healthcare worker with PCR-confirmed SARS-CoV-2 infection or an uninfected control (not recorded which). Sequencing was carried out using whole blood. V is TRBV27 and J is TRBJ2-3, with D possibly being TRBD1 (5 bases). The CDR3 region has the DNA TGTGCCAGCAGTTTATCGGCAGGGACAGATACGCAGTATTTT. It codes for CASSLSAGTDTQYF.